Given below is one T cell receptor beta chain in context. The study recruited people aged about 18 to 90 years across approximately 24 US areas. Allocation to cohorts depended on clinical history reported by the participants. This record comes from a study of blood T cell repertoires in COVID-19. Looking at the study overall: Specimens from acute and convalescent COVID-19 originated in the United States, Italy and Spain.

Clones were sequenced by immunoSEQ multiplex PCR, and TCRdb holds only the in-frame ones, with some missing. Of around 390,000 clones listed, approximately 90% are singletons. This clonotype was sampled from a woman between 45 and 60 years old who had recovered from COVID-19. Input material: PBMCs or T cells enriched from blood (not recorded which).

The CDR3 DNA reads as TGTGCCAGCAGCTTAGCAGCGGGAGGCACTGAAGCTTTCTTT. Translated, it gives CASSLAAGGTEAFF. The genes are TRBV7-6 and TRBJ1-1; D uncertain. Trimming took off 0 bases at V and 4 bases at J, with 9 bases between the two ends. Germline V gene sequence: CDR1 SGHVS, CDR2 FNYEAQ. This CDR3 is built from 14 residues.